This is a list of T cell receptor beta chains from one sample in a study of T cell repertoires in cytomegalovirus infection. Each CDR3 protein is one row after TCRdb ran MiXCR on the reads. The sample lists 680,000 or so distinct CDR3 sequences, roughly 33% occurring once. Antigens for these TCRs are unknown. The specimen was cultured PBMCs, collected from culture after CMV antigen stimulation. These TCRs come from a human donor in good health (CMV status not recorded). Some clones in this sample may be carry-over from other donors' samples. The CDR3 runs from the conserved cysteine through the conserved F or W. Each record gives: V gene, J gene, CDR3 protein.

>TRBV7-2|TRBJ2-5
CASSFYTGGRVYF
>TRBV12-5|TRBJ1-2
CASALAGTAYGYTF
>TRBV11-2|TRBJ2-1
CASISLRGQNSYNEQFF
>TRBV18|TRBJ2-7
CASSPPRGRYEQYF
>TRBV7-9|TRBJ2-7
CASGLVLGDYEQYF
>TRBV2|TRBJ2-3
CASRSGLHTDTQYF
>TRBV12-3/TRBV12-4|TRBJ1-4
CASSPQQGFNEKLFF
>TRBV12-3/TRBV12-4|TRBJ1-1
CASRVGLGEAFF
>TRBV7-2|TRBJ2-1
CASSPADSREQFF
>TRBV4-1|TRBJ1-1
CASSQGQHTEAFF
>TRBV6-1|TRBJ1-1
CASSGLSLTEAFF
>TRBV28|TRBJ1-5
CASSSTGTNQPQHF
>TRBV7-2|TRBJ2-3
CASSFARPTDTQYF
>TRBV19|TRBJ2-7
CASSTTTTSGFVYEQYF
>TRBV28|TRBJ2-5
CASSFGADQETQYF
>TRBV6-1|TRBJ2-2
CASSYTGVYTGELFF
>TRBV19|TRBJ2-1
CASRGTGGGYNEQFF